This TCR beta chain is from a study of graft-versus-host responses after intestinal transplantation. Across the study: Isolated intestinal, liver-intestinal, or multivisceral transplants were what recipients had. Study-wide results and limits: Analysis identified GvH clones in recipient marrow, with some appearing first in ileum or blood. Patients with graft-donor T cell macrochimerism had high graft-versus-host to host-versus-graft clonal ratios in allografts.

Sequenced by immunoSEQ multiplex PCR; TCRdb stores in-frame clones only, minus some. The table includes more than 65,000 clones, around 93% detected once. CDR3 length equals 14 residues. Germline CDR1 and CDR2: SGHDN and FVKESK. Deletions cut 0 bases from V and 8 bases from J, with 11 bases between. Remarks on this clone: Its antigen is as yet unknown.

The clonotype comes from a human donor who was the organ donor for an intestinal transplant. The sample consisted of unstimulated CD8+ T cells sorted from spleen or lymph node cells, taken before transplant. The chain has TRBV14 and TRBJ2-1, with D tentatively TRBD1 (5 bases). CDR3 amino acids: CASSQDRQGDEQFF. Written as DNA, the CDR3 is TGTGCCAGCAGCCAAGATCGCCAGGGCGATGAGCAGTTCTTC.